The 12 T cell receptor beta chains given below trace back to one sample, sequenced in a study of T cells in Graves' hyperthyroidism and ophthalmopathy. RNA transcripts yielded amplified TCR beta CDR3 regions. RT-PCR in the first round (using the HTBI primer set) targeted the TCR CDR3. TCRdb used MiXCR to reprocess the multiplex PCR reads, holding one entry per CDR3 protein. The table lists about 350,000 distinct CDR3 sequences, around 13% of them singletons. Sequencing was carried out using blood. The receptors shown here come from a woman in her 30s with Graves' hyperthyroidism.

This clonotype was seen only a few times. The genes are TRBV7-6 and TRBJ2-1; tentatively, D is TRBD2 (5 bases). This CDR3 region has 12 residues. V was cut by 5 bases and J by 6 bases, with 8 bases left in between. Germline V gene sequence: CDR1 SGHVS, CDR2 FNYEAQ. The CDR3: CASSVEGNEQFF. The CDR3 nucleotides are TGTGCCAGCAGCGTAGAGGGCAATGAGCAGTTCTTC.

This chain links TRBV5-5 with TRBJ2-4; unclear D gene. Trimming cost V 9 bases and J 0 bases, with 13 bases left between them. This CDR3 contains 14 residues. Germline CDR1 SGHKS, CDR2 YYEKEE (reference sequence). The CDR3 nucleotides are TGTGCCACCCGGAACCCTCTAGCCAAAAACATTCAGTACTTC. As protein: CATRNPLAKNIQYF. Filled out from reference TRBV5-5 and TRBJ2-4, the complete variable domain reads DAGVTQSPTHLIKTRGQQVTLRCSPISGHKSVSWYQQVLGQGPQFIFQYYEKEERGRGNFPDRFSARQFPNYSSELNVNALLLGDSALYLCATRNPLAKNIQYFGAGTRLSVL.

At least ten counts were recorded for this clonotype. V is TRBV11-2 and J is TRBJ1-6; possible D gene TRBD1, 6 bases. V shed 5 bases and J shed 9 bases, with 14 bases lying between them. The CDR3 sequence is 14 residues long. Germline V gene sequence: CDR1 SGHAT, CDR2 FQNNGV. The CDR3 spells CASSMEGGVSPLHF. The CDR3 DNA reads TGTGCCAGCAGCATGGAGGGGGGAGTTTCACCCCTCCACTTT. The complete variable domain, with remaining parts taken from reference TRBV11-2 and TRBJ1-6, reads EAGVAQSPRYKIIEKRQSVAFWCNPISGHATLYWYQQILGQGPKLLIQFQNNGVVDDSQLPKDRFSAERLKGVDSTLKIQPAKLEDSAVYLCASSMEGGVSPLHFGNGTRLTVT.

This clonotype came up many times. The rearrangement links TRBV11-2 to TRBJ2-1, with a possible D match to TRBD2 (5 bases). The CDR3 loop spans 15 amino acids. Trimming shortened V by 5 bases and J by 6 bases, and 17 bases separated the two germline ends. The germline gives CDR1 SGHAT, CDR2 FQNNGV. The CDR3 sequence: CASSPQSLARNEQFF. The CDR3 coding sequence is TGTGCCAGCAGCCCCCAAAGCCTAGCTCGCAATGAGCAGTTCTTC. Full variable domain (rest looked up from reference TRBV11-2 and TRBJ2-1): EAGVAQSPRYKIIEKRQSVAFWCNPISGHATLYWYQQILGQGPKLLIQFQNNGVVDDSQLPKDRFSAERLKGVDSTLKIQPAKLEDSAVYLCASSPQSLARNEQFFGPGTRLTVL.

This clonotype was seen at least ten times. CDR3 sequence: CASSLDFLNEQFF. CDR3 nucleotide sequence: TGTGCCAGCAGCTTAGACTTTTTGAATGAGCAGTTCTTC. The V call is TRBV11-2, the J call TRBJ2-1; D call uncertain. The CDR3 runs 13 residues. Germline V lookup: CDR1 SGHAT, CDR2 FQNNGV. With 0 bases removed from V and 7 bases from J, the gap between germline ends came to 7 bases.

This clonotype is deemed medium-sized. This chain links TRBV29-1 with TRBJ2-2, with TRBD1 matching over 7 bases. Germline assignment: CDR1 SQVTM and CDR2 ANQGSEA. V lost 6 bases, J lost 3 bases, and 10 bases stayed unmatched. This CDR3 has 15 residues. As DNA, the CDR3 is TGCAGCGTGAAGGACAGGCCTGAGGACACCGGGGAGCTGTTTTTT. This gives the protein CSVKDRPEDTGELFF.

V and J are TRBV6-1 and TRBJ2-1; tentatively, D is TRBD2 (6 bases). The V end was cut by 5 bases, the J end by 10 bases, with 18 bases between. The length of the CDR3 is 14 residues. Germline assignment: CDR1 MNHNS and CDR2 SASEGT. This CDR3 is CASSWETRSREQFF. CDR3 in DNA: TGTGCCAGCAGTTGGGAGACTAGATCGCGGGAGCAGTTCTTC.

The V gene is TRBV15, the J gene TRBJ2-2, with no clear D. The CDR3 is 14 amino acids. V shed 4 bases and J shed 3 bases, with 9 bases lying between them. CDR1 is LNHNV and CDR2 is YYDKDF in the germline V gene (reference sequence). The CDR3 DNA sequence: TGTGCCACCAGCAAGGGCCCCGACACCGGGGAGCTGTTTTTT. This codes for CATSKGPDTGELFF.

This chain connects TRBV20-1 to TRBJ2-5, with D perhaps TRBD2 (5 bases). V dropped 2 bases and J dropped 10 bases, with 11 bases sitting between them. Germline V gene data show CDR1 as DFQATT and CDR2 as SNEGSKA (reference sequence). This CDR3 comprises 11 residues. CDR3 region: CSARWYRDQYF. CDR3 DNA sequence: TGCAGTGCTAGATGGTACCGGGACCAGTACTTC.

Many counts were recorded for this clonotype. V and J are TRBV2 and TRBJ1-2; D unresolved. The CDR3 has 16 amino acids. Germline-derived CDR1 and CDR2 are SNHLY and FYNNEI. Trimming removed 8 bases from V and 4 bases from J, with 23 bases in between. CDR3 DNA sequence: TGTGCCAGCCGGTCGGGCCGGGATGGAACGCTCTATGGCTACACCTTC. Residues: CASRSGRDGTLYGYTF.

This clonotype turned up a few times. The CDR3 nucleotides read TGTGCCAGTAGTATTGGGACAGATACGCAGTATTTT. Translating gives CASSIGTDTQYF. V usage is TRBV19 and J usage is TRBJ2-3; D ambiguous. V was clipped by 3 bases and J by 3 bases, with 4 bases between them. The CDR3 sequence is 12 residues long. Germline loops: CDR1 LNHDA, CDR2 SQIVND (reference sequence).

Remarks on this clonotype: A single base separates this from a much larger clone, so it may be a read error. The chain joins TRBV6-2 or TRBV6-3 to TRBJ2-2; D possibly corresponds to TRBD1 (6 bases). Germline CDR1 MNHEY, CDR2 SVGEGT. V was pared by 8 bases and J by 10 bases, with 20 bases between. The CDR3 is made up of 14 amino acids. CDR3 loop: CASYGQRRSEELFF. The CDR3 DNA reads as TGTGCCAGCTATGGACAGCGGCGGTCCGAGGAGCTGTTTTTT.